A selection of T cell receptor beta chains follows, all from one sample in a study of a mutant IDH1 vaccine in newly diagnosed glioma. Only in-frame clones appear in the TCRdb table, and some are missing; sequencing was by immunoSEQ multiplex PCR. This repertoire shows tens of thousands of clones, 81% found once; its top ten account for roughly 5.2%. Their cognate antigens are unknown. The input for sequencing was PBMCs, taken from a glioma patient whose treatment included an IDH1 peptide vaccine. The receptors shown here come from a middle-aged man with glioma. The CDR3 runs from the conserved cysteine through the conserved F or W. The order of the fields is V gene, D gene, clone size, J gene, CDR3 protein, CDR3 DNA. A D gene is named only where the DNA matches it firmly. Clone size is shown for a subset of rows, as once, few, many or a class of expanded clone.

>TRBV6-1|.|few|TRBJ1-4
CASSNFWSSGEKLFF
TGTGCCAGCAGCAACTTCTGGTCAAGTGGGGAAAAACTGTTTTTT
>TRBV11-2|TRBD2|.|TRBJ2-4
CASSRGEYAKNIQYF
TGTGCCAGCAGCCGGGGGGAGTACGCCAAAAACATTCAGTACTTC
>TRBV7-7|TRBD1|.|TRBJ2-5
CASSSDRVSETQYF
TGTGCTAGCAGCTCCGACAGGGTTTCAGAGACCCAGTACTTC
>TRBV4-2|TRBD1|.|TRBJ2-1
CASSLGTDNEQFF
TGTGCCAGCAGCCTTGGGACAGACAATGAGCAGTTCTTC
>TRBV6-4|.|.|TRBJ2-1
CASSEGGSYNEQFF
TGTGCCAGCAGTGAAGGGGGCTCCTACAATGAGCAGTTCTTC
>TRBV5-6|TRBD1|.|TRBJ2-1
CASSFGTEYNEQFF
TGTGCCAGCAGCTTCGGGACAGAGTACAATGAGCAGTTCTTC
>TRBV5-5|TRBD2|once|TRBJ2-7
CASSAGGTLYEQYF
TGTGCCAGCAGCGCGGGGGGGACTCTCTACGAGCAGTACTTC
>TRBV15|.|few|TRBJ1-5
CATSRDWGGREINQPQHF
TGTGCCACCAGCAGAGATTGGGGAGGGAGGGAAATCAATCAGCCCCAGCATTTT
>TRBV28|.|.|TRBJ1-2
CASIPGNDYGYTF
TGTGCCAGCATCCCAGGGAATGACTATGGCTACACCTTC
>TRBV29-1|.|.|TRBJ1-1
CSVGSEDRYTEAFF
TGCAGCGTTGGTAGTGAGGACCGTTACACTGAAGCTTTCTTT
>TRBV5-1|.|.|TRBJ2-2
CASSLTGTNTGELFF
TGCGCCAGCAGCTTGACGGGGACGAACACCGGGGAGCTGTTTTTT
>TRBV7-8|.|.|TRBJ1-2
CASSLDTLNYGYTF
TGTGCCAGCAGCTTAGATACCCTTAACTATGGCTACACCTTC
>TRBV7-9|.|few|TRBJ2-2
CASNTPTGELFF
TGTGCCAGCAACACTCCAACCGGGGAGCTGTTTTTT
>TRBV6-5|.|.|TRBJ1-1
CASSYSGPPGTEAFF
TGTGCCAGCAGTTACTCGGGACCCCCTGGCACTGAAGCTTTCTTT
>TRBV10-3|TRBD1|.|TRBJ1-3
CAIRAGQGGNTIYF
TGTGCCATCAGGGCTGGACAGGGTGGAAACACCATATATTTT
>TRBV7-9|.|.|TRBJ2-7
CASSLALSYEQYF
TGTGCCAGCAGCTTAGCGTTATCCTACGAGCAGTACTTC
>TRBV5-6|.|.|TRBJ2-2
CASSLAWSGPTGELFF
TGTGCCAGCAGCTTGGCCTGGTCAGGCCCCACCGGGGAGCTGTTTTTT
>TRBV4-3|.|once|TRBJ1-3
CASSQDVAGSGNTIYF
TGCGCCAGCAGCCAAGATGTGGCAGGCTCTGGAAACACCATATATTTT
>TRBV6-4|TRBD1|.|TRBJ2-2
CASSEGGYTGELFF
TGTGCCAGCAGTGAAGGGGGCTACACCGGGGAGCTGTTTTTT
>TRBV29-1|.|few|TRBJ2-7
CSVVAGLVSYEQYF
TGCAGCGTTGTGGCAGGGCTAGTGTCCTACGAGCAGTACTTC
>TRBV6-6|TRBD1|.|TRBJ1-6
CASRSRDSSANSPLHF
TGTGCCAGCAGATCCCGGGACAGCAGCGCGAATTCACCCCTCCACTTT
>TRBV7-9|.|.|TRBJ2-7
CASSFRDKNYEQYF
TGTGCCAGCAGCTTCCGGGACAAGAACTACGAGCAGTACTTC
>TRBV28|.|once|TRBJ2-1
CASSPEGEQFF
TGTGCCAGCAGTCCAGAGGGTGAGCAGTTCTTC
>TRBV6-1|.|.|TRBJ2-7
CASSDLGSSYEQYF
TGTGCCAGCAGTGATCTGGGTTCGTCCTACGAGCAGTACTTC
>TRBV9|TRBD1|.|TRBJ2-7
CASSASGTGNPYEQYF
TGTGCCAGCAGCGCATCGGGGACAGGGAATCCCTACGAGCAGTACTTC
>TRBV27|.|.|TRBJ2-3
CASSQAGSTDTQYF
TGTGCCAGCAGCCAAGCGGGTAGCACAGATACGCAGTATTTT
>TRBV7-2|TRBD1|.|TRBJ1-6
CASSPASGQINSPLHF
TGTGCCAGCAGCCCCGCCTCGGGACAGATTAATTCACCCCTCCACTTT
>TRBV30|.|.|TRBJ1-2
CAWSVLGGGYTF
TGTGCCTGGAGTGTTCTGGGAGGTGGCTACACCTTC
>TRBV5-8|.|.|TRBJ1-4
CASSLVGQSATNEKLFF
TGTGCCAGCAGCTTGGTGGGGCAAAGCGCAACTAATGAAAAACTGTTTTTT
>TRBV19|.|.|TRBJ2-5
CASSMGETQYF
TGTGCCAGTAGTATGGGTGAGACCCAGTACTTC
>TRBV19|.|.|TRBJ2-1
CASSRIDRINEQFF
TGTGCCAGTAGCCGTATAGACCGGATCAATGAGCAGTTCTTC
>TRBV28|.|.|TRBJ1-5
CASSQPYQPQHF
TGTGCCAGCAGTCAGCCGTATCAGCCCCAGCATTTT
>TRBV19|.|.|TRBJ1-2
CASSTVGGQASVYGYTF
TGTGCCAGTAGCACAGTCGGGGGACAAGCCTCGGTCTATGGCTACACCTTC
>TRBV5-6|.|.|TRBJ2-5
CASSASGTGFLMETQYF
TGTGCCAGCAGCGCCTCCGGGACTGGATTTCTCATGGAGACCCAGTACTTC
>TRBV19|.|.|TRBJ2-3
CASTPRTNSRDTQYF
TGTGCCAGTACCCCCAGGACTAACAGTCGAGATACGCAGTATTTT
>TRBV29-1|TRBD2|.|TRBJ2-5
CSVEGLAGVVETQYF
TGCAGCGTTGAGGGACTAGCGGGAGTAGTAGAGACCCAGTACTTC
>TRBV11-2|.|few|TRBJ1-2
CASSLEFDSSYYGYTF
TGTGCCAGCAGCTTAGAGTTTGACAGCAGCTACTATGGCTACACCTTC